This T cell receptor (beta chain) was captured in a study of T cell repertoires in cytomegalovirus infection. The CDR3 is made up of 15 amino acids. Per the germline V gene, CDR1 is MDHEN and CDR2 is SYDVKM. Trimming left V 2 bases short and J 0 bases short, with 10 bases between. TCRdb recomputed calls from the reads with MiXCR, one row per CDR3 protein. The sample lists 250,000 to 300,000 distinct CDR3 sequences; approximately 9.1% were seen once. This clonotype was seen repeatedly, ten times or more. The J gene is TRBJ1-1, the V gene TRBV28, with D uncertain. Material for sequencing was PBMCs. The receptor was isolated from a human donor in good health (CMV status not recorded). Some clones in this sample may be carry-over from other donors' samples. The CDR3 DNA reads as TGTGCCAGCAGTTTAGCGACATCCATGAACACTGAAGCTTTCTTT. It yields the protein CASSLATSMNTEAFF.